This TCR beta chain was recovered during a study of blood T cell repertoires in COVID-19. This CDR3 is built from 16 residues. Germline loops: CDR1 MNHEY, CDR2 SVGAGI. V gave up 3 bases and J gave up 4 bases; unmatched junction bases: 9. The assay was immunoSEQ multiplex PCR, and TCRdb's table has in-frame clones only and misses some. The table lists some 510,000 clones, roughly 90% of them singletons. Sequenced sample: PBMCs or T cells enriched from blood (not recorded which). This chain connects TRBV6-5 to TRBJ1-1, with TRBD1 matching over 9 bases. The source is a woman in her thirties or forties who had recovered from COVID-19. The DNA for the CDR3 is TGTGCCAGCAGTTATACCGCGACAGGGGGAGGCACTGAAGCTTTCTTT. Its protein is CASSYTATGGGTEAFF.